This T cell receptor beta chain comes out of a study of T cell repertoires in cytomegalovirus infection. Germline V gene data show CDR1 as LNHDA and CDR2 as SQIVND (reference sequence). With V trimmed by 7 bases and J by 5 bases, 16 bases remained unmatched. The CDR3 runs 18 residues. TCRdb reanalysed the reads using MiXCR and keeps one entry per CDR3 protein. The sample shows some 400,000 distinct CDR3 sequences, 25% to 40% of them seen only once. Sequenced sample: PBMCs. The sequence was collected from a human donor in good health (CMV status not recorded). Some clones in this sample may be carry-over from other donors' samples. The V and J genes are TRBV19 and TRBJ2-2; 10 positions match TRBD2. CDR3 bases: TGTGCCAGTAAGCCCTCTGGAGCGGGGGGGCCGCGGACCGGGGAGCTGTTTTTT. This codes for CASKPSGAGGPRTGELFF.